The 16 T cell receptor beta chains reported below all come from one sample, sequenced in a study of control samples from healthy donors and cancer patients. The data were produced by immunoSEQ multiplex PCR, yet TCRdb's version contains in-frame clones alone and is incomplete. The sample lists tens of thousands of clones, almost 90% occurring once. The sample was PBMCs. The receptor source for this set is a man between 60 and 70 years old with colorectal cancer.

This chain joins TRBV6-5 and TRBJ1-4; 9 nucleotides align to TRBD1. V dropped 6 bases and J dropped 5; count of bases not matched to a gene: 4. There are 14 residues in the CDR3. Germline V lookup: CDR1 MNHEY, CDR2 SVGAGI. CDR3 sequence: CASRKDRGNEKLFF. The CDR3 nucleotides read TGTGCCAGCAGAAAGGACAGGGGAAATGAAAAACTGTTTTTT.

The chain carries TRBV14 and TRBJ1-1; D call uncertain. The CDR3 runs 13 residues. Between the trimmed V and J ends, which lost 2 bases and 10 bases, there was a span of 14 bases. CDR1 and CDR2 (germline): SGHDN, FVKESK. CDR3 sequence: CASSQTQKSGAFF. As DNA, the CDR3 is TGTGCCAGCAGCCAAACCCAGAAGAGTGGAGCTTTCTTT.

The rearrangement links TRBV27 to TRBJ2-3, with D hard to call. The germline V gene encodes CDR1 MNHEY and CDR2 SMNVEV (reference sequence). V was clipped by 0 bases and J by 4 bases, with 14 bases between them. The CDR3 spans 16 residues. Written as DNA, the CDR3 is TGTGCCAGCAGTTTATCAGCCCAACCGGGCGCAGATACGCAGTATTTT. Translation gives CASSLSAQPGADTQYF.

The chain is built from TRBV6-6 and TRBJ2-1; no definite D call. Germline lookup yields CDR1 MNHNY and CDR2 SVGAGI (reference sequence). The CDR3 extends over 13 amino acids. V was cut by 7 bases and J by 9 bases, with 16 bases left in between. The CDR3 nucleotides are TGTGCCAGCACCCCCCTCCAAATCGGTGAGCAGTTCTTC. It yields the protein CASTPLQIGEQFF.

J is TRBJ1-1 and V is TRBV6-2 or TRBV6-3, with D possibly being TRBD1 (6 bases). CDR1 and CDR2 from the germline V gene are MNHEY and SVGEGT. V was shortened by 6 bases and J by 6 bases, with 14 bases between the two germline ends. CDR3 length: 13 residues. CDR3 sequence reads: CASSDTRGSEAFF. The CDR3 DNA sequence: TGTGCCAGCAGCGACACCAGGGGATCTGAAGCTTTCTTT.

The count of this clone is one. The chain uses TRBV9 and TRBJ2-5, with D perhaps TRBD2 (6 bases). The germline gives CDR1 SGDLS, CDR2 YYNGEE. V lost 0 bases to trimming and J lost 8 bases, with 17 bases between them. CDR3 length equals 15 residues. The CDR3: CASSVAGGSRETQYF. CDR3 nucleotides: TGTGCCAGCAGCGTAGCTGGAGGGAGCCGAGAAACCCAGTACTTC.

This chain uses TRBV7-9 with TRBJ1-4; TRBD1 matches 7 bases. V was pared by 1 base and J by 6 bases, with 5 bases of the junction left unmatched. The CDR3 has 15 amino acids. Germline assignment: CDR1 SEHNR and CDR2 FQNEAQ (reference sequence). DNA of the CDR3: TGTGCCAGCAGCTTAGGGCAGGGGGAGTATGAAAAACTGTTTTTT. Its protein is CASSLGQGEYEKLFF.

The rearrangement uses TRBV7-2 and TRBJ2-7; D might be TRBD1 (6 bases). V was trimmed by 5 bases and J by 6 bases, leaving 17 bases between them. CDR1 and CDR2 (germline): SGHTA, FQGNSA. CDR3 length equals 14 residues. CDR3 bases: TGTGCCAGCAGCGTACTAGGACAGTTCTCCGAGCAGTACTTC. It specifies CASSVLGQFSEQYF.

This chain links TRBV2 with TRBJ2-2; D gene ambiguous. Germline V gene data show CDR1 as SNHLY and CDR2 as FYNNEI. The CDR3 length is 14 residues. Deletions cut 6 bases from V and 1 base from J, with 9 bases between. CDR3 loop: CASRERENTGELFF. The CDR3 DNA reads as TGTGCCAGCAGGGAAAGGGAGAACACCGGGGAGCTGTTTTTT.

The chain employs TRBV6-4 and TRBJ2-2, with unresolved D. V was clipped by 6 bases and J by 2 bases, with 7 bases between them. Germline lookup yields CDR1 MRHNA and CDR2 SNTAGT. The CDR3 loop spans 13 amino acids. The CDR3 is CASSKGNTGELFF. CDR3 DNA: TGTGCCAGCAGCAAGGGAAACACCGGGGAGCTGTTTTTT.

The chain is built from TRBV10-3 and TRBJ1-3; no clear D. The germline V gene has CDR1 ENHRY and CDR2 SYGVKD. Trimming shortened V by 3 bases and J by 3 bases, and 15 bases separated the two germline ends. CDR3 length: 16 amino acids. DNA for the CDR3: TGTGCCATCAGTGACCCCGCCGGCCAGGTTGGAAACACCATATATTTT. This encodes CAISDPAGQVGNTIYF.

This clone has only one observation. The chain has TRBV3-1 (or the pseudogene TRBV3-2) and TRBJ2-5, with a tentative D call TRBD1 (5 bases). V gave up 7 bases and J gave up 2 bases, with 14 bases separating them. The CDR3 is 14 amino acids. The V gene's germline CDR1 is LGHDT and CDR2 YNNKEL (reference sequence). The CDR3 here is CASTWAGSQETQYF. The CDR3 DNA reads TGTGCCAGCACCTGGGCAGGGTCGCAAGAGACCCAGTACTTC.

The chain joins TRBV28 to TRBJ1-2; 10 nucleotides match TRBD1. This CDR3 is built from 17 residues. J gave up 4 bases and V 1 base, and 9 bases lay outside the gene matches. The germline V gene has CDR1 MDHEN and CDR2 SYDVKM. CDR3 sequence reads: CASSLSPLGQGGYGYTF. In nucleotides, the CDR3 is TGTGCCAGCAGTTTATCTCCCCTCGGACAGGGGGGCTATGGCTACACCTTC.

The gene calls are TRBV18 and TRBJ1-3, with D maybe TRBD1 (6 bases). Germline loops: CDR1 KGHSH, CDR2 LQKENI. This CDR3 has 17 residues. V lost 3 bases and J 1 base, leaving 16 bases between the germline ends. CDR3 nucleotides: TGTGCCAGCTCACCTGCCACCAGGGGCCAATCTGGAAACACCATATATTTT. Translating it yields CASSPATRGQSGNTIYF.

The chain combines TRBV7-3 with TRBJ2-3; 11 bases line up with TRBD2. The V segment lost 4 bases and the J segment 3 bases; nucleotides outside the gene matches: 3. The CDR3 totals 15 residues. CDR1 and CDR2 from the germline V gene are SGHTA and FQGTGA. CDR3 protein: CASSSRLAGTDTQYF. CDR3 coding DNA: TGTGCCAGCAGCTCCCGACTAGCGGGGACAGATACGCAGTATTTT.

The chain carries TRBV7-2 and TRBJ1-1; D gene uncertain. Deletions cut 6 bases from V and 1 base from J, with 12 bases between. Germline values: CDR1 SGHTA, CDR2 FQGNSA. The CDR3 is 14 residues long. The CDR3 nucleotides are TGTGCCAGCAGGCGACCCTCGGCGAACACTGAAGCTTTCTTT. This sequence encodes CASRRPSANTEAFF.